This T cell receptor beta chain originates from a study of shared T cell receptors in the human thymus. Sequencing used immunoSEQ multiplex PCR; TCRdb keeps in-frame clones, though not all of them. Here the sample spans approximately 660,000 clones, 88% being singletons. The V end was cut by 4 bases, the J end by 3 bases, with 13 bases between. From germline, CDR1 is MNHNS and CDR2 SASEGT. The CDR3 totals 15 residues. The same data also contributed to another study, on human thymus T cells. That work states: The sample donors, healthy Finnish infants, were having corrective surgery for congenital heart defects. Thymus specimens were resections from corrective heart surgery. Across thymic and blood repertoires, the usage of V and J genes appeared to be biased.

Input material: thymocytes. V usage is TRBV6-1 and J usage is TRBJ1-5, with D possibly matching TRBD1 (5 bases). The TCR originated in a boy under three years old with a congenital heart defect. This CDR3 is CASSVPQGYNQPQHF. DNA for the CDR3: TGTGCCAGCAGTGTCCCCCAGGGTTACAATCAGCCCCAGCATTTT.